This T cell receptor (beta chain) was documented in a study of spatial heterogeneity in lung cancer. Study conclusions and caveats: How many expanded intratumoral alpha and beta TCRs were present tracked the tumor mutation count, which was a count of nonsynonymous mutations.

The junction had 8 bases not matched to a gene; V was cut back by 5 bases and J by 3 bases. This CDR3 spans 14 amino acids. CDR1 DFQATT and CDR2 SNEGSKA come from the germline V gene (reference sequence). This clonotype was detected ten times or more. Its antigen is still unknown. Because the library targeted alpha chains, this beta chain is an off-target read whose size means little. Time point given: sample taken at primary tumor resection. The donors, 72 patients with untreated early-stage non-small cell lung cancer, provided the samples. Unsorted whole RNA from tumor, nontumor lung or frozen PBMC underwent sequencing. TCR cDNA molecules each carried a unique molecular identifier. A single record per CDR3 protein comes from TCRdb applying MiXCR to the 5' RACE reads. This table has some 15,000 distinct CDR3 sequences, about 4.8% appearing once.

The sequence was collected from a female donor with early-stage non-small cell lung cancer. This material consisted of lung tumor tissue, taken at surgery. The chain has TRBV20-1 and TRBJ2-7; 9 bases fit TRBD1. CDR3 DNA sequence: TGCAGTGCTCGACGACCGGGACAGGGCTACGAGCAGTACTTC. Amino acid sequence: CSARRPGQGYEQYF.